The 12 T cell receptor beta chains listed next were all sequenced from one sample in a study of OX40 agonist ivuxolimab in advanced cancers. This table comes from immunoSEQ multiplex PCR, and its TCRdb copy is limited to in-frame clones, with some not included. Seen here are roughly 69,000 clones, about four fifths observed once, and the top ten hold 9.8%. The specimen comprised CD4+ or CD8+ T cells sorted from blood, sampled in a trial of the OX40 agonist ivuxolimab. The receptors shown here come from an adult with an advanced solid tumor such as melanoma, head and neck, liver or kidney cancer.

The chain uses TRBV11-2 and TRBJ2-1; 7 bases are a match to TRBD2. The CDR3 runs to 15 residues. Germline loops: CDR1 SGHAT, CDR2 FQNNGV. The V gene end was trimmed by 2 bases and the J gene end by 2 bases; junction bases not matched to a gene: 3. The CDR3 DNA is TGTGCCAGCAGCTTAAGTGGGGGGGCCTACAATGAGCAGTTCTTC. Amino acids: CASSLSGGAYNEQFF.

The chain uses TRBV29-1 and TRBJ2-3; 12 bases align to TRBD2. The CDR3 contains 16 residues. CDR1 and CDR2 (germline): SQVTM, ANQGSEA. The trim removed 1 base at V and 5 bases at J, leaving 7 bases unmatched. The CDR3 sequence is CSVEGPSGRAEDTQYF. The CDR3 region has the DNA TGCAGCGTTGAAGGCCCTAGCGGGAGGGCCGAAGATACGCAGTATTTT.

This chain joins TRBV7-9 and TRBJ1-2, with D unclear. V lost 1 base and J 8 bases, leaving 8 bases between the germline ends. CDR1 SEHNR and CDR2 FQNEAQ come from the germline V gene (reference sequence). This CDR3 comprises 12 residues. The CDR3 nucleotides are TGTGCCAGCAGCTTAGATGCGGGGGGCTACACCTTC. Translation gives CASSLDAGGYTF.

The J gene is TRBJ1-3, the V gene TRBV14; D unresolved. Trimming removed 0 bases at V and 0 bases at J, with 6 bases between. Germline values: CDR1 SGHDN, CDR2 FVKESK. The CDR3 is made up of 15 amino acids. The CDR3 region has the DNA TGTGCCAGCAGCCAAGAGGGTTTCTCTGGAAACACCATATATTTT. Its protein is CASSQEGFSGNTIYF.

The chain carries TRBV15 and TRBJ2-3; 7 bases line up with TRBD2. CDR1 LNHNV and CDR2 YYDKDF come from the germline V gene (reference sequence). V was pared by 3 bases and J by 0 bases, with 6 bases of the junction left unmatched. The CDR3 totals 16 residues. The CDR3: CATSRGNSGSTDTQYF. The CDR3 DNA reads TGTGCCACCAGCAGGGGAAATAGCGGGAGCACAGATACGCAGTATTTT.

The chain couples TRBV28 to TRBJ2-1, with 8 bases fitting TRBD2. The germline CDR1 and CDR2 sequences are MDHEN and SYDVKM. The CDR3 is 14 amino acids. V was clipped by 2 bases and J by 4 bases; unmatched bases: 1. CDR3 in amino acids: CASSLAGGYNEQFF. The CDR3 DNA reads TGTGCCAGCAGTTTAGCGGGGGGTTACAATGAGCAGTTCTTC.

This chain uses TRBV2 with TRBJ2-2, with 7 bases matching TRBD2. The CDR3 runs 13 residues. Germline V lookup: CDR1 SNHLY, CDR2 FYNNEI. V shed 10 bases and J 1 base; nucleotides not matched to a gene: 3. CDR3 DNA: TGTGCCATGCAGCGGGAGAACACCGGGGAGCTGTTTTTT. Its translation: CAMQRENTGELFF.

This chain joins TRBV5-1 and TRBJ2-7; 8 nucleotides align to TRBD1. After removal of 7 bases from V and 4 bases from J, the junction contained 13 bases not matched to a gene. The germline V gene has CDR1 SGHRS and CDR2 YFSETQ. CDR3 length: 15 residues. CDR3: CASATSDRALYEQYF. The CDR3 DNA is TGCGCCAGCGCCACCTCGGACAGGGCTCTATACGAGCAGTACTTC.

V and J are TRBV4-3 and TRBJ2-3; 10 bases are a match to TRBD2. V lost 1 base to trimming and J lost 2 bases; unmatched junction nucleotides: 9. CDR1 is LGHNA, CDR2 YSLEER, per germline. The CDR3 totals 18 residues. The CDR3, as DNA: TGCGCCAGCAGCCAAGGGGGGGCACTAGCGGGGATCACAGATACGCAGTATTTT. Encoded protein: CASSQGGALAGITDTQYF.

The chain joins TRBV11-2 to TRBJ1-4; D is ambiguous. From germline, CDR1 is SGHAT and CDR2 FQNNGV. The CDR3 has 15 amino acids. V gave up 3 bases and J gave up 0 bases, with 8 bases separating them. CDR3 DNA: TGTGCCAGCAGCTTCGACGGTGCAACTAATGAAAAACTGTTTTTT. Residues: CASSFDGATNEKLFF.

The CDR3 DNA reads TGCAGCGTTCCGATGGAGGGGGCTGGGTACTATGGCTACACCTTC. Amino acid sequence: CSVPMEGAGYYGYTF. J is TRBJ1-2 and V is TRBV29-1, with 7 bases lining up with TRBD1. V shed 5 bases and J 3 bases; nucleotides not matched to a gene: 12. Germline CDR1 and CDR2: SQVTM and ANQGSEA. The CDR3 runs 15 residues.

This clone was detected only once. The chain recombines TRBV30 with TRBJ1-4; unclear D gene. From germline, CDR1 is GTSNPN and CDR2 SVGIG (reference sequence). CDR3 length equals 13 residues. The V end lost 1 base, the J end lost 8 bases, and 11 bases lay between the germline ends. CDR3 nucleotide sequence: TGTGCCTGGAGTGAGAGGCTGGGGGAAAAACTGTTTTTT. This gives the protein CAWSERLGEKLFF.